The text below deals with one T cell receptor (beta chain). The antigen is undetermined. The data were obtained in a study of cytomegalovirus exposure and HLA in healthy donors. Study-wide findings and caveats: A previous analysis found most TCR beta V segments productive roughly 87% or roughly 30% of the time. In a later analysis, approximately 18,000 TCR beta sequences were associated with HLA alleles at 0.05 false discovery rate.

The PCR contained 60 Vbeta and 13 Jbeta primers. Using immunoSEQ multiplex PCR, the repertoire was profiled, and TCRdb retains in-frame clones only, with some absent. The sample totals 180,000 or so clones; its top ten clones hold roughly 0.74%. The J segment lost 0 bases and the V segment lost 4 bases, leaving 7 bases of the junction unmatched. Germline CDR1 SGHNT, CDR2 YYREEE (reference sequence). The CDR3 sequence is 17 residues long. The sequencing input was PBMCs. The sequence came from a boy aged 10-17 years in good health and CMV-seronegative. J is TRBJ2-2 and V is TRBV5-4, with 9 bases matching TRBD1. DNA of the CDR3: TGTGCCAGCAGCGGGGGGACAGGGAGAACGAACACCGGGGAGCTGTTTTTT. This sequence encodes CASSGGTGRTNTGELFF.